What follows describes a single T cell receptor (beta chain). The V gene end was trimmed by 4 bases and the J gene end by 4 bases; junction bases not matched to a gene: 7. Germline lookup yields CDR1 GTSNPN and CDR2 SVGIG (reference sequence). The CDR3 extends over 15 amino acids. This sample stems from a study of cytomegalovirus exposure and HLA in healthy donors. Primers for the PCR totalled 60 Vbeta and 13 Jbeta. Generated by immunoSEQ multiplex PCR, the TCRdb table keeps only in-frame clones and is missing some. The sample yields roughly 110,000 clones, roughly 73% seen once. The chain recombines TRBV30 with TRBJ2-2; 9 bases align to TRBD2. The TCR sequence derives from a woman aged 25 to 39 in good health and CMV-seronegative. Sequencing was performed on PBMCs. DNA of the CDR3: TGTGCCTGGAATTTAGCGGGAGCTTCCACCGGGGAGCTGTTTTTT. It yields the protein CAWNLAGASTGELFF.